This TCR beta chain was recovered during a study of blood T cell repertoires in COVID-19 (dated by TCRdb to 2018 to 2020). With respect to the entire study: The collaborator samples originated in the United States, Italy and Spain and spanned the acute and convalescent phases of COVID-19. The repertoires were released in a freely available public database meant as a resource for research on the immune response to SARS-CoV-2. HLA class I and class II types, where available, came from metadata supplied by the sample provider rather than from assay-based typing. The sample metadata nearly always contained a de-identified subject ID, COVID-19 status, age in years and sex. The dataset comprised deeply sampled blood TCRbeta repertoires from subjects exposed to, actively infected with, or recovered from COVID-19. The prospective study material was composed of cDNA or gDNA derived from T cells, B-cell-depleted T cells, or PBMCs. The samples were drawn from two sources: the first 160 participants of the ongoing ImmuneRACE study, and over 1,000 subjects contributed by 6 global collaborators.

The full study reports these points: The amount of clinical and demographic metadata varied by source and participant and was provided uncurated.

A remark on this clone: The antigen this receptor binds is unknown. No base quality information exists; no much larger clone differs at one position.

Each collaborating institution followed its own protocols to collect whole blood in K2EDTA tubes. For TCRbeta analysis, collaborator samples were shipped as frozen whole blood, as isolated PBMCs, or as DNA extracted from either sample type. The germline V gene specifies LGHNT as CDR1 and FRNRAP as CDR2. V gives up 1 base and J gives up 4 bases, and the segment between their germline ends measures 5 bases. Inclusive of the bounding cysteine and phenylalanine, the CDR3 is 13 residues long. Just CDR3 DNA is preserved here, 39 bases in frame from base 1. The immunoSEQ Assay, a bias-controlled multiplex PCR, was used to amplify TCRbeta CDR3 regions from genomic DNA. Per the authors' processing: Nucleated cell counts per sample were estimated from amplification of reference gene primers within the assay. To quantify the absolute abundance of each unique TCRbeta CDR3 rearrangement, sequence reads were collapsed and filtered. For each sample, productive Simpson clonality was calculated as the square root of Simpson's diversity index over productive rearrangements. TCRdb's version of the immuneACCESS table is confined to in-frame rearrangements and falls short of the full clone set. An unresolved V gene accounts for under half of the shortfall where checked; the remainder is of unknown origin. V, J and clone size are those of that table, while D and trimming were read from the DNA. Here the sample has about 120,000 clones; 55% to 75% occur a single time. Of the sample, around 0.9% falls within the top ten clones.

The source is a human donor with acute or convalescent COVID-19. The donor label of this sample is uncertain. The chain employs TRBV12-5 and TRBJ1-3, with the D gene too uncertain to name. Sequencing was performed on peripheral blood. CDR3 loop: CASGLAGGNTIYF. DNA sequence: TGTGCTAGTGGTTTGGCAGGAGGAAACACCATATATTTT.